This TCR beta chain came from a study of T cells in Graves' hyperthyroidism and ophthalmopathy. TCR beta CDR3 regions were amplified from RNA. TCR CDR3 regions were first amplified by RT-PCR with HTBI primers. TCRdb fed the multiplex PCR reads into MiXCR, producing one record per CDR3 protein. Of roughly 740,000 distinct CDR3 sequences detected, 15% to 20% appear once; the ten largest clones hold around 8%. J lost 8 bases, V lost 5 bases, and 20 bases had no gene match. The CDR3 totals 19 residues. The germline V gene encodes CDR1 MDHEN and CDR2 SYDVKM. This clonotype came up many times. The sequenced sample was blood. The chain is built from TRBV28 and TRBJ2-3; 12 positions match TRBD2. The clonotype was recovered from a man between 18 and 35 years old with Graves' hyperthyroidism. The CDR3 loop is CASSPTPGLAGTKIGTQYF. The CDR3 region has the DNA TGTGCCAGCAGTCCCACCCCCGGACTAGCGGGGACAAAAATTGGTACGCAGTATTTT.